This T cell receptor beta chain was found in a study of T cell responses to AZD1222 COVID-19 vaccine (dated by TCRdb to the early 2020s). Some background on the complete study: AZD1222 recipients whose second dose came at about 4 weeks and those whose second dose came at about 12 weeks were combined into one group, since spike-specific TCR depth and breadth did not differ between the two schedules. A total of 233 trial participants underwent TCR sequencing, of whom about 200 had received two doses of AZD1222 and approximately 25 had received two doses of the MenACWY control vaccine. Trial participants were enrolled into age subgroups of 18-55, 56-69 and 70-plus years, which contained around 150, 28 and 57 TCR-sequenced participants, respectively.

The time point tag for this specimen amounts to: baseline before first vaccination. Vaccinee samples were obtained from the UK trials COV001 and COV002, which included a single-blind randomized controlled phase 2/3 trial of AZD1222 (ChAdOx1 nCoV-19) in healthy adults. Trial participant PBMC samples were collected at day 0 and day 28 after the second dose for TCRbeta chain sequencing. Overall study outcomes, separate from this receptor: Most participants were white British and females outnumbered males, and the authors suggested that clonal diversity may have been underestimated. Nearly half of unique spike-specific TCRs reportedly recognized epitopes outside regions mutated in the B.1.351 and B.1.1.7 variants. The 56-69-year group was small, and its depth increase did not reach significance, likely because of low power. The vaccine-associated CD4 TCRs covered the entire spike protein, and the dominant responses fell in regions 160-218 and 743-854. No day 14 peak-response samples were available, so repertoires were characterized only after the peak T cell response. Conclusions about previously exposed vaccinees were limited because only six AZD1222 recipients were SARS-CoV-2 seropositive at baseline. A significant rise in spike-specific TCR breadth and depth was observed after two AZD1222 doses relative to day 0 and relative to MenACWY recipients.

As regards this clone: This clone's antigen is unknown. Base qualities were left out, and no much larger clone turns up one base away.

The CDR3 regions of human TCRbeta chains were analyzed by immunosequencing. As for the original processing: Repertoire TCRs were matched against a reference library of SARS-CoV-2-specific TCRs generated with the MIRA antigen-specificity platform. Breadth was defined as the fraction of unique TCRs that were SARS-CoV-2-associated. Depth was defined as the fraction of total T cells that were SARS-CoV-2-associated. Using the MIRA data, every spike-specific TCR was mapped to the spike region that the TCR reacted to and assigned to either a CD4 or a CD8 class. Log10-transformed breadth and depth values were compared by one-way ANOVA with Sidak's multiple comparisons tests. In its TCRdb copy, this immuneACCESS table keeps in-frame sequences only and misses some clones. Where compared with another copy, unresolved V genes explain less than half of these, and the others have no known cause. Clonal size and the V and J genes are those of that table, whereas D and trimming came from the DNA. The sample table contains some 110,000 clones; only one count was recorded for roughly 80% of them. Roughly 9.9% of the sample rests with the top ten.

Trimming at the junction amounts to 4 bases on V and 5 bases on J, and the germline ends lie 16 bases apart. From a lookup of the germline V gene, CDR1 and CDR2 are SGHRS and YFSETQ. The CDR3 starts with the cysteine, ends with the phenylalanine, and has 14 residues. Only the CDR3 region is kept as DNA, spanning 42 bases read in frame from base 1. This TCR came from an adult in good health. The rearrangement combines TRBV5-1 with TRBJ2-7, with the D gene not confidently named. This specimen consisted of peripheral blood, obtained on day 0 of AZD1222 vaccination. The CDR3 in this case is CASSRLDSNHEQYF. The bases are TGCGCCAGCAGCCGCCTTGACTCCAACCACGAGCAGTACTTC.